The following is a T cell receptor (beta chain) sequence with its context. CDR1 MNHNY and CDR2 SVGAGI come from the germline V gene (reference sequence). The CDR3 length is 15 residues. Trimming took 5 bases from V and 8 from J; bases not matched to a gene: 10. This entry comes from a study of blood T cell repertoires in COVID-19. Study-wide background: Donors in the United States, Italy and Spain gave samples during acute or convalescent COVID-19. The cDNA or gDNA used as material had been derived from T cells, B-cell-depleted T cells, or PBMCs.

TCRdb's table, derived via immunoSEQ multiplex PCR, lists solely in-frame clones and lacks some. The sample consists of roughly 100,000 clones, 84% of them appearing once. The receptor was isolated from a man aged 65 to 85 with active or convalescent COVID-19. The V call is TRBV6-6, the J call TRBJ2-4; 9 bases are shared with TRBD1. Specimen: peripheral blood. This CDR3 reads CASSGGDRAKDIQYF. The CDR3, as DNA: TGTGCCAGCAGTGGGGGGGACAGGGCTAAGGACATTCAGTACTTC.